The rows below give T cell receptor beta chains drawn from one sample of a study of CD8+ T cells in alopecia areata. Profiling relied on immunoSEQ multiplex PCR, and the TCRdb table lists in-frame clones only, not all of them. The top ten hold approximately 3.1% of the sample, which has over 95,000 clones, 56% seen once. The input for sequencing was CD4+ T cells sorted from blood, taken at week 24, from a patient treated with tofacitinib. The receptors were sampled from a human donor with alopecia areata. Each CDR3 is given without its conserved first and last residue. The D gene is left open where the match is weak.

cdr3_aa j_call v_call d_call
ASSSRRGETQY TRBJ2-5 TRBV7-2 TRBD2
ASSLMTGNNSPLH TRBJ1-6 TRBV7-2 -
ASSPGQGTPLH TRBJ1-6 TRBV5-4 -
SVILAGNQPQH TRBJ1-5 TRBV29-1 -
ASSYSGWGGYEQY TRBJ2-7 TRBV6-5 TRBD2
SMIRELEAF TRBJ1-1 TRBV29-1 -
ASSQEYGNTEAF TRBJ1-1 TRBV4-2 -
AWSGSYEQY TRBJ2-7 TRBV30 -
ASSLGTALNTEAF TRBJ1-1 TRBV5-1 -
ARHGPAGGPLH TRBJ1-6 TRBV23-1 TRBD1
ASSTAGTGEAF TRBJ1-1 TRBV7-9 -
ASSPPGLPQTQY TRBJ2-5 TRBV5-1 -
ASSLGLVNTGELF TRBJ2-2 TRBV5-6 -
AWSLTRQGKAF TRBJ1-1 TRBV30 -
SAAEPGGSYEQY TRBJ2-7 TRBV29-1 TRBD1
ASSFTRDFNYGYT TRBJ1-2 TRBV27 -
ASSDWHTEAF TRBJ1-1 TRBV19 -
ASSLAGRGNTIY TRBJ1-3 TRBV7-2 -
ASSQEPNTEAF TRBJ1-1 TRBV4-3 -
AGIHVNEQF TRBJ2-1 TRBV7-9 -
ASSQAGLRTGANVLT TRBJ2-6 TRBV4-2 -
ASSEVNRLSGELF TRBJ2-2 TRBV2 -
ASSYLAADTQY TRBJ2-3 TRBV5-6 -
ASSPTTGGPYEQY TRBJ2-7 TRBV18 TRBD1
ASSESPNGNEKLF TRBJ1-4 TRBV10-2 -
ASSLTSDEQY TRBJ2-7 TRBV5-1 -
ASSPASGVMYTGELF TRBJ2-2 TRBV7-9 -
AWTQGLSGNTIY TRBJ1-3 TRBV30 -
ASSLIATNEKLF TRBJ1-4 TRBV2 -
SVAALQRNYGYT TRBJ1-2 TRBV29-1 -
ASKVSGGPNSPLH TRBJ1-6 TRBV2 -
ASSLDREKLF TRBJ1-4 TRBV7-9 -
ASSFASTDTQY TRBJ2-3 TRBV7-3 -